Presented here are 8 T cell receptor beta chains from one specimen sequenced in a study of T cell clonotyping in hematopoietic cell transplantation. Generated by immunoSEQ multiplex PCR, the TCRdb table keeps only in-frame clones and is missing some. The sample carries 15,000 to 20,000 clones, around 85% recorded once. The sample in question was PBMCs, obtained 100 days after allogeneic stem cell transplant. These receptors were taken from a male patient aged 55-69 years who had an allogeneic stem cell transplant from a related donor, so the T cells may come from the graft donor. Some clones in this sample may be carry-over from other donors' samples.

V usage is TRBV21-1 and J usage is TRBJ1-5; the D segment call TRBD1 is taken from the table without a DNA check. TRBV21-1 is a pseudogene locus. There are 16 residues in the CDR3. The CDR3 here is CASSKNDRGQDQPQHF. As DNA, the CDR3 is TGTGCCAGCAGCAAGAACGACAGGGGGCAGGATCAGCCCCAGCATTTT.

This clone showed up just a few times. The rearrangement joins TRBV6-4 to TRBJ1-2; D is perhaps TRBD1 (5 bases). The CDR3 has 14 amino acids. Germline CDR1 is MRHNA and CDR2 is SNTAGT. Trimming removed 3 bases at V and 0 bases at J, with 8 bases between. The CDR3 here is CASSETAANYGYTF. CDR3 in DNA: TGTGCCAGCAGTGAGACAGCAGCTAACTATGGCTACACCTTC.

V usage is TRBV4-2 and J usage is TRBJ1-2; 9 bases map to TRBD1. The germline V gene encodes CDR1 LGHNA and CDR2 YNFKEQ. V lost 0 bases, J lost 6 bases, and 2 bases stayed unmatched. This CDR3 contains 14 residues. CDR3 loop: CASSQERTGDGYTF. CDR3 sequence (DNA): TGTGCCAGCAGCCAAGAGAGGACAGGGGATGGCTACACCTTC.

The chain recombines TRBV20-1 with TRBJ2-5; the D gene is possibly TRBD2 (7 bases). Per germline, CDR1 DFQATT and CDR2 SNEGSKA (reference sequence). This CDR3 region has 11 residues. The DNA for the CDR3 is TGCAGCGCGGGGGCCCAAGAGACCCAGTACTTC. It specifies CSAGAQETQYF.

CDR3 region: CASWYGYTF. The CDR3 region has the DNA TGTGCCAGTTGGTATGGCTACACCTTC. The rearrangement joins TRBV2 to TRBJ1-2; D is unresolved. This CDR3 is built from 9 residues. Germline loops: CDR1 SNHLY, CDR2 FYNNEI. V was clipped by 9 bases and J by 5 bases, with 4 bases between them. The full variable domain, rest sourced from reference TRBV2 and TRBJ1-2, is EPEVTQTPSHQVTQMGQEVILRCVPISNHLYFYWYRQILGQKVEFLVSFYNNEISEKSEIFDDQFSVERPDGSNFTLKIRSTKLEDSAMYFCASWYGYTFGSGTRLTVV.

CDR3 sequence (DNA): TGCGCCAGCAGCCAAGATTTAAGGCAATATCAGCCCCAGCATTTT. Amino acids: CASSQDLRQYQPQHF. The chain carries TRBV4-3 and TRBJ1-5; no clear D gene. With 0 bases removed from V and 5 bases from J, the gap between germline ends came to 11 bases. Germline V lookup: CDR1 LGHNA, CDR2 YSLEER. The CDR3 runs 15 residues.

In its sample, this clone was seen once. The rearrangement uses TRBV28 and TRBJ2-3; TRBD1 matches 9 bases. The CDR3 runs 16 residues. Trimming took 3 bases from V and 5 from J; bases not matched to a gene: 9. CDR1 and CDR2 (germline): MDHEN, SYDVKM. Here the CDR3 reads CASSFPPGQGQDTQYF. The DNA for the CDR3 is TGTGCCAGCAGTTTCCCCCCGGGACAGGGTCAAGATACGCAGTATTTT.

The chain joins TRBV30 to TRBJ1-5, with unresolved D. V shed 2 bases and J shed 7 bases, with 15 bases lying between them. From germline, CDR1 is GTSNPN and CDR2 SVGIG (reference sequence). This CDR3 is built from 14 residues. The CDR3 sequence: CAWSSWRARQPQHF. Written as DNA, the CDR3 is TGTGCCTGGAGTTCGTGGCGGGCCCGACAGCCCCAGCATTTT.